The rows below give T cell receptor beta chains drawn from one sample of a study of cytomegalovirus exposure and HLA in healthy donors. Only in-frame clones appear in the TCRdb table, and some are missing; sequencing was by immunoSEQ multiplex PCR. Of roughly 60,000 clones in the sample, more than 75% were seen once. Sequenced material: PBMCs. Receptors originate from a female donor in good health and CMV-seronegative. CDR3s include the opening cysteine and the closing phenylalanine or tryptophan. Each record gives: CDR3 length, clone size, D gene, J gene, V gene, CDR3 DNA, CDR3 protein. The D gene is left open where the match is weak. The size entry is marked missing in some rows and otherwise reads once, few, many or a size class.

>14|.|.|TRBJ2-3|TRBV5-4
TGTGCCAGCAGCTTGAGGACAGACACAGATACGCAGTATTTT
CASSLRTDTDTQYF
>12|.|.|TRBJ1-1|TRBV7-9
TGTTCCAGCAGCCGGGGTACCACTGAAGCTTTCTTT
CSSSRGTTEAFF
>14|.|TRBD1|TRBJ2-7|TRBV4-2
TGTGCCAGCAGCCATCCGGGACAGACCTACGAGCAGTACTTC
CASSHPGQTYEQYF
>14|.|.|TRBJ1-1|TRBV13
TGTGCCAGCAGCTTCCCGACAGGGAACACTGAAGCTTTCTTT
CASSFPTGNTEAFF
>15|.|TRBD1|TRBJ2-1|TRBV2
TGTGCCAGCAGTTTGACAGGGGGCCTCTACAATGAGCAGTTCTTC
CASSLTGGLYNEQFF
>14|.|TRBD1|TRBJ2-7|TRBV5-1
TGCGCCAGCAGCTTGGGGGACAGGGGATACGAGCAGTACTTC
CASSLGDRGYEQYF
>12|.|TRBD1|TRBJ1-2|TRBV5-1
TGCGCCAGCATGGGGGACAGCTATGGCTACACCTTC
CASMGDSYGYTF
>15|.|TRBD2|TRBJ2-7|TRBV4-2
TGTGCCAGCAGCCGTCGGACGGGGGGAATTTACGAGCAGTACTTC
CASSRRTGGIYEQYF
>14|.|.|TRBJ2-1|TRBV30
TGTGCCTGGAGCCCCGGGAATCCGGGGAATGAGCAGTTCTTC
CAWSPGNPGNEQFF
>16|.|TRBD1|TRBJ1-2|TRBV5-1
TGCGCCAGCAGCTTGGCCGTGGGAGACAGGGGCTATGGCTACACCTTC
CASSLAVGDRGYGYTF
>13|few|.|TRBJ2-2|TRBV2
TGTGCCAGCAGTGAACCCGGTGCCGGGGAGCTGTTTTTT
CASSEPGAGELFF
>15|.|.|TRBJ2-5|TRBV4-2
TGTGCCAGCAGCCAAGAATCAGGCCCTTTGGAGACCCAGTACTTC
CASSQESGPLETQYF
>16|.|.|TRBJ1-2|TRBV19
TGTGCCAGTAGTATGTTTCCAGCGAAAAGTAACTATGGCTACACCTTC
CASSMFPAKSNYGYTF
>14|.|TRBD1|TRBJ2-7|TRBV2
TGTGCCAGAGCCCGGGACAGGGATACCTACGAGCAGTACTTC
CARARDRDTYEQYF
>16|.|TRBD1|TRBJ1-5|TRBV7-2
TGTGCCAGCAGCCACCAGGGACAGCATAGCAATCAGCCCCAGCATTTT
CASSHQGQHSNQPQHF
>15|.|TRBD1|TRBJ2-7|TRBV7-9
TGTGCCAGCAGCGCCGGACAGGGGGGTATCCCCGAGCAGTACTTC
CASSAGQGGIPEQYF
>15|.|TRBD1|TRBJ1-1|TRBV25-1
TGTGCCAGCAGCTCTAACAGGGGTGGGAACACTGAAGCTTTCTTT
CASSSNRGGNTEAFF
>15|.|.|TRBJ1-1|TRBV11-2
TGTGCCAGCAGCTTAGATGTTTTCCGGAACACTGAAGCTTTCTTT
CASSLDVFRNTEAFF
>15|.|.|TRBJ1-2|TRBV7-9
TGTGCCAGCAGCTCCAATCGTAGGACAGCACGTTCGGACGCCTTC
CASSSNRRTARSDAF
>13|.|.|TRBJ1-1|TRBV30
TGTGCCTGGAGAGGGGAAGGTAGCACTGAAGCTTTCTTT
CAWRGEGSTEAFF
>17|.|TRBD2|TRBJ2-5|TRBV5-1
TGCGCCAGCAGCTTGGAACTAGCGGGGAGATCCCAGGAGACCCAGTACTTC
CASSLELAGRSQETQYF
>15|.|TRBD2|TRBJ2-1|TRBV5-1
TGCGCCAGCAGCGTGGGACTATCCTCCTACAATGAGCAGTTCTTC
CASSVGLSSYNEQFF
>15|few|TRBD1|TRBJ1-4|TRBV5-6
TGTGCCAGCAGCTCTGCCGGGACAGGGCTTGAAAAACTGTTTTTT
CASSSAGTGLEKLFF
>17|.|TRBD2|TRBJ2-1|TRBV5-1
TGCGCCAGCAGTCCCTCACCGGGAGCGGGGGGGATCAATGAGCAGTTCTTC
CASSPSPGAGGINEQFF
>15|.|TRBD2|TRBJ2-7|TRBV9
TGTGCCAGCAGCGGTAGCGGGGGGGCCATAGGCGAGCAGTACTTC
CASSGSGGAIGEQYF
>16|few|.|TRBJ1-6|TRBV5-1
TGCGCCAGCAGCTTGGATAGGGGGGGGTCCTACTCACCCCTCCACTTT
CASSLDRGGSYSPLHF
>15|.|TRBD1|TRBJ2-7|TRBV5-4
TGTGCCAGCAGCAAACCGGGACAGGCGTCCTACGAGCAGTACTTC
CASSKPGQASYEQYF
>17|.|.|TRBJ1-5|TRBV28
TGTGCCAGCAGTTTACGTGGGTTGTCAGGGGGCAATCAGCCCCAGCATTTT
CASSLRGLSGGNQPQHF
>11|once|.|TRBJ1-1|TRBV20-1
TGCAGTGCATCCCAGGACACTGAAGCTTTCTTT
CSASQDTEAFF
>17|.|.|TRBJ2-5|TRBV25-1
TGTGCCAGCAGGAGGAGCGGTGGGGGGGGCCGACAAGAGACCCAGTACTTC
CASRRSGGGGRQETQYF
>17|.|.|TRBJ2-2|TRBV4-1
TGCGCCAGCAGCCAAGCTGGGGGGCGGGGGTACACCGGGGAGCTGTTTTTT
CASSQAGGRGYTGELFF
>14|few|.|TRBJ1-6|TRBV7-2
TGTGCCAGCAGCCATAACGAGAGGAATTCACCCCTCCACTTT
CASSHNERNSPLHF
>13|.|.|TRBJ2-5|TRBV7-9
TGTGCCAGCAGCTTATTGCCCCGGGAGACCCAGTACTTC
CASSLLPRETQYF
>13|.|.|TRBJ1-2|TRBV4-1
TGCGCCAGCAGCCAAGGGTTTGATCGGGGCTACACCTTC
CASSQGFDRGYTF
>13|.|.|TRBJ1-2|TRBV14
TGTGCCAGCAGCCAAGGATGGGCCTATGGCTACACCTTC
CASSQGWAYGYTF
>19|once|.|TRBJ1-4|TRBV4-3
TGCGCCAGCAGCCAAGATCTTGTGGGCCGGGGGAGTCTTGGTGAAAAACTGTTTTTT
CASSQDLVGRGSLGEKLFF
>16|.|TRBD1|TRBJ2-1|TRBV19
TGTGCCAGCAGCTACATTGGGACAGGGTGGTACAATGAGCAGTTCTTC
CASSYIGTGWYNEQFF
>12|.|.|TRBJ1-2|TRBV19
TGTGCCAGTAGTATCGGTCCCTATGGCTACACCTTC
CASSIGPYGYTF
>13|.|.|TRBJ1-2|TRBV6-1
TGTGCCAGCAGGGACAGCTTAAACTATGGCTACACCTTC
CASRDSLNYGYTF
>13|.|TRBD2|TRBJ2-7|TRBV30
TGTGCCTGGAGGCGCGGGGGGGCCCACGAGCAGTACTTC
CAWRRGGAHEQYF
>14|.|TRBD1|TRBJ1-4|TRBV5-8
TGTGCCAGCAGGGGGACAGGGCCGAATGAAAAACTGTTTTTT
CASRGTGPNEKLFF
>16|.|TRBD2|TRBJ2-1|TRBV7-8
TGTGCCAGCAGCCCCCGGACTAGCGGGGGTTACAATGAGCAGTTCTTC
CASSPRTSGGYNEQFF
>17|.|TRBD2|TRBJ2-2|TRBV14
TGTGCCAGCAGCCAAAGAGCGGGGGGTCGATATACCGGGGAGCTGTTTTTT
CASSQRAGGRYTGELFF
>13|few|.|TRBJ2-3|TRBV7-2
TGTGCCAGCAGCTTAGGTCTAGCCCGCACGCAGTATTTT
CASSLGLARTQYF
>14|.|TRBD1|TRBJ1-1|TRBV9
TGTGCCAGCAACCCGACAGGGAGAGACACTGAAGCTTTCTTT
CASNPTGRDTEAFF
>14|.|TRBD1|TRBJ1-1|TRBV5-1
TGCGCCAGCAGACCGGGACAGGTCACAGGAAGAGCTTTCTTT
CASRPGQVTGRAFF
>15|.|.|TRBJ2-3|TRBV19
TGTGCCAGTAGTATAGATCTGGGGCGTGCATATACGCAGTATTTT
CASSIDLGRAYTQYF
>17|.|TRBD1|TRBJ1-3|TRBV4-2
TGTGCCAGCAGCCAAGTGGAGGACAGGGGAGGTGGAAACACCATATATTTT
CASSQVEDRGGGNTIYF
>17|.|.|TRBJ2-4|TRBV4-3
TGCGCCAGCAGCCAAGGGCTGGGGATGGGTGCGGGTAACATTCAGTACTTC
CASSQGLGMGAGNIQYF